This T cell receptor beta chain was sequenced in a study of blood T cell repertoires in COVID-19 (dated by TCRdb to about 2020). About the study as a whole: The collaborator samples originated in the United States, Italy and Spain and spanned the acute and convalescent phases of COVID-19. The material from the prospective study consisted of cDNA or gDNA derived from T cells, B-cell-depleted T cells, or PBMCs. Subjects who had been exposed to COVID-19, were actively infected with it, or had recovered from it provided the deeply sampled blood TCRbeta repertoires that made up the dataset. The repertoires were released in a freely available public database intended as a resource for research on the immune response to SARS-CoV-2. Samples came from the ongoing ImmuneRACE study (first 160 participants) plus 1,254 subjects from 6 global collaborators. Sample metadata almost always included a de-identified subject ID, COVID-19 status, age in years and sex. Where available, HLA class I and class II types were obtained from metadata supplied by the sample provider rather than from assay-based typing.

TCRbeta CDR3 regions were amplified from genomic DNA using the immunoSEQ Assay, a bias-controlled multiplex PCR. The original pipeline was this. The number of nucleated cells in each sample was estimated from the amplification of reference gene primers within the assay. To quantify the absolute abundance of each unique TCRbeta CDR3 rearrangement, sequence reads were collapsed and filtered. For each sample, productive Simpson clonality was calculated by taking the square root of Simpson's diversity index across productive rearrangements. Here the immuneACCESS table is served through TCRdb, limited to in-frame sequences with V and J called. Missing clones are a known gap in these copies; in checked studies unresolved V genes cover under half, and the rest lacks a known reason. The V and J calls and clone size were taken over from that table, and D and trimming were inferred from the DNA. For this sample the table gives some 390,000 clones, of which approximately 89% were detected only once. The ten biggest clones cover around 1.5% of the sample.

The CDR3, from cysteine to phenylalanine, totals 15 residues. Only the CDR3 portion is preserved as DNA: 45 bases, with reading frame beginning at the first base. Trimming at the junction amounts to 6 bases on V and 0 bases on J, and the germline ends lie 12 bases apart. The germline V gene specifies SGDLS as CDR1 and YYNGEE as CDR2. Results and caveats for the whole study, not just this receptor: The quantity of clinical and demographic metadata differed by source and by participant and was supplied without curation.

Note on this clone: This clone's antigen is unknown. Per-base qualities were not stored, and no clone one base away is much larger.

One collaborating source in Seattle enrolled patients during active infection and followed them longitudinally through the course of disease. Each collaborating institution followed its own protocols to collect whole blood in K2EDTA tubes. Collaborator samples were shipped for TCRbeta analysis as frozen whole blood, isolated PBMCs, or DNA extracted from either sample type. Sequenced material: peripheral blood. The receptor's source is a woman aged 40 to 50 with COVID-19, enrolled during active disease. Recombination connected TRBV9 to TRBJ1-4, with TRBD1 as a weak D call on 5 bases. The DNA sequence follows: TGTGCCAGCACTCAGGGATACGCAACTAATGAAAAACTGTTTTTT. Translated, it reads CASTQGYATNEKLFF.